Shown below are 18 T cell receptor beta chains from a single sample sequenced in a study of blood T cell repertoires in COVID-19. The table came from immunoSEQ multiplex PCR; TCRdb's copy has only in-frame clones and leaves some out. The sample shows around 52,000 clones, 87% of them seen only once. What was sequenced was peripheral blood. The source is a woman older than 75 with COVID-19, enrolled during active disease.

This clone was seen just once. J is TRBJ1-3 and V is TRBV5-1; 7 nucleotides agree with TRBD1. In germline, CDR1 is SGHRS, CDR2 YFSETQ. CDR3 size: 18 residues. The V gene end was trimmed by 0 bases and the J gene end by 0 bases; junction bases not matched to a gene: 9. The CDR3 loop reads CASSLEQGIHPSGNTIYF. CDR3 DNA sequence: TGCGCCAGCAGCTTGGAACAGGGGATCCATCCCTCTGGAAACACCATATATTTT.

The CDR3 region is CASSLVVRTGATQYF. DNA for the CDR3: TGTGCCAGCAGCTTAGTAGTCCGGACAGGCGCTACGCAGTATTTT. The rearrangement links TRBV7-8 to TRBJ2-3, with 7 bases fitting TRBD1. The CDR3 runs 15 residues. The germline V gene encodes CDR1 SGHVS and CDR2 FQNEAQ. With V trimmed by 1 base and J by 8 bases, 9 bases remained unmatched. Together with reference TRBV7-8 and TRBJ2-3, the CDR3 gives the full variable domain: GAGVSQSPRYKVAKRGQDVALRCDPISGHVSLFWYQQALGQGPEFLTYFQNEAQLDKSGLPSDRFFAERPEGSVSTLKIQRTQQEDSAVYLCASSLVVRTGATQYFGPGTRLTVL.

This chain links TRBV15 with TRBJ1-6; 8 bases agree with TRBD1. The V segment lost 0 bases and the J segment 10 bases; nucleotides outside the gene matches: 2. This CDR3 contains 14 residues. CDR1 and CDR2 (germline): LNHNV, YYDKDF (reference sequence). The CDR3 region has the DNA TGTGCCACCAGCAGAGATCGACAGGGGTCACCCCTCCACTTT. Translating it yields CATSRDRQGSPLHF.

This chain connects TRBV19 to TRBJ1-2; D is ambiguous. V gave up 7 bases and J gave up 5 bases, with 8 bases separating them. This CDR3 has 11 residues. Germline V gene sequence: CDR1 LNHDA, CDR2 SQIVND (reference sequence). Written as DNA, the CDR3 is TGTGCCAGTAAAAGAGGGTATGGCTACACCTTC. Encoded protein: CASKRGYGYTF.

This chain links TRBV7-9 with TRBJ1-1, with no clear D. The germline V gene has CDR1 SEHNR and CDR2 FQNEAQ (reference sequence). V lost 3 bases and J 2 bases, leaving 13 bases between the germline ends. This CDR3 spans 15 amino acids. CDR3 in amino acids: CASSFYLGTNTEAFF. CDR3 in DNA: TGTGCCAGCAGCTTTTACTTGGGCACCAACACTGAAGCTTTCTTT.

This rearrangement joins TRBV7-9 to TRBJ1-2, with 7 bases matching TRBD1. The germline V gene encodes CDR1 SEHNR and CDR2 FQNEAQ (reference sequence). Trimming took 5 bases from V and 5 from J; bases not matched to a gene: 5. This CDR3 is 13 amino acids long. CDR3 region: CASSLDREYGYTF. CDR3 DNA: TGTGCCAGCAGCCTCGACAGGGAGTATGGCTACACCTTC.

This rearrangement joins TRBV19 to TRBJ2-4; 10 positions agree with TRBD1. The ends lost 3 bases at V and 11 bases at J; junction bases unmatched: 10. Germline V gene lookup returns CDR1 LNHDA and CDR2 SQIVND (reference sequence). The CDR3 runs to 15 residues. The CDR3 DNA sequence: TGTGCCAGTAGTATTGAGAGCGGGACAGGGGCTTTTCAGTACTTC. Translation gives CASSIESGTGAFQYF.

The V gene is TRBV7-9, the J gene TRBJ1-1, with TRBD1 identical over 8 bases. Germline-derived CDR1 and CDR2 are SEHNR and FQNEAQ (reference sequence). V was pared by 1 base and J by 5 bases, with 9 bases of the junction left unmatched. The CDR3 totals 16 residues. The CDR3 nucleotides are TGTGCCAGCAGCTTAGGTTTGGCCCAGGGGGCAACTGAAGCTTTCTTT. Protein sequence: CASSLGLAQGATEAFF.

This chain uses TRBV18 with TRBJ2-2; no clear D. The CDR3 totals 13 residues. Per germline, CDR1 KGHSH and CDR2 LQKENI. V lost 5 bases to trimming and J lost 0 bases, with 4 bases between them. CDR3 amino acids: CASSAANTGELFF. The CDR3 nucleotides are TGTGCCAGCTCAGCGGCGAACACCGGGGAGCTGTTTTTT.

This clone was picked up one time. This chain connects TRBV3-1 (or the pseudogene TRBV3-2) to TRBJ2-2; TRBD2 agrees at 9 bases. This CDR3 comprises 16 residues. Trimming at V came to 1 base and at J to 8 bases, leaving 8 bases not matched to a gene. Per germline, CDR1 LGHDT and CDR2 YNNKEL (reference sequence). This CDR3 is CASSQGSGGSTGELFF. The DNA for the CDR3 is TGTGCCAGCAGCCAAGGAAGCGGGGGGTCCACGGGGGAGCTGTTTTTT.

This clone was counted a single time. The chain has TRBV5-5 and TRBJ2-1; no reliable D call. Germline V gene data show CDR1 as SGHKS and CDR2 as YYEKEE (reference sequence). V lost 2 bases to trimming and J lost 5 bases, with 14 bases between them. The CDR3 is 15 amino acids. The CDR3 loop is CASSFKKPTDNEQFF. In DNA, the CDR3 is TGTGCCAGCAGCTTCAAGAAGCCTACTGACAATGAGCAGTTCTTC.

The chain carries TRBV18 and TRBJ1-4; D unresolved. The germline CDR1 and CDR2 sequences are KGHSH and LQKENI. The CDR3 covers 13 residues. V shed 3 bases and J shed 7 bases, with 9 bases lying between them. CDR3 residues: CASSPGMGEKLFF. CDR3 nucleotide sequence: TGTGCCAGCTCACCCGGGATGGGTGAAAAACTGTTTTTT.

The chain couples TRBV6-1 to TRBJ1-5; no definite D call. Germline-derived CDR1 and CDR2 are MNHNS and SASEGT. V was pared by 1 base and J by 11 bases, with 9 bases between. The CDR3 has 12 amino acids. The CDR3 loop is CASSEERGAQHF. CDR3 coding DNA: TGTGCCAGCAGTGAAGAACGGGGTGCCCAGCATTTT.

This chain uses TRBV29-1 with TRBJ2-1, with 9 bases aligning to TRBD1. With 6 bases clipped from V and 7 bases from J, the junction kept 7 bases outside the gene matches. Germline-derived CDR1 and CDR2 are SQVTM and ANQGSEA. This CDR3 contains 13 residues. CDR3 sequence: CSVNPGQGNEQFF. As DNA, the CDR3 is TGCAGCGTGAATCCGGGACAGGGAAATGAGCAGTTCTTC.

CDR3 coding DNA: TGCGCCAGCAGCTTGACAGGGGGTAACACCGGGGAGCTGTTTTTT. It codes for CASSLTGGNTGELFF. The V and J genes are TRBV5-1 and TRBJ2-2, with 8 bases identical to TRBD1. The CDR3 extends over 15 amino acids. V trimming: 1 base; J trimming: 2 bases; junction bases outside the gene matches: 1. Germline-derived CDR1 and CDR2 are SGHRS and YFSETQ.

The chain combines TRBV19 with TRBJ1-1, with 9 positions matching TRBD1. The CDR3 is made up of 16 amino acids. Germline loops: CDR1 LNHDA, CDR2 SQIVND (reference sequence). The V gene end was trimmed by 7 bases and the J gene end by 4 bases; junction bases not matched to a gene: 13. Written as DNA, the CDR3 is TGTGCCAGTACCGGGGCTGACAGGGGGTTCGGCACTGAAGCTTTCTTT. As protein: CASTGADRGFGTEAFF.

The chain carries TRBV6-4 and TRBJ1-1, with 7 bases aligning to TRBD1. The CDR3 length is 14 residues. V lost 6 bases to trimming and J lost 7 bases; unmatched junction nucleotides: 11. The germline V gene has CDR1 MRHNA and CDR2 SNTAGT. CDR3 residues: CASRSRQGVYEAFF. The DNA for the CDR3 is TGTGCCAGCAGGAGCCGTCAGGGGGTCTATGAAGCTTTCTTT.

The chain has TRBV6-5 and TRBJ2-5, with D perhaps TRBD2 (7 bases). The CDR3 is 15 residues long. Trimming removed 6 bases from V and 5 bases from J, with 19 bases in between. Germline loops: CDR1 MNHEY, CDR2 SVGAGI. The CDR3 is CASRLGGAGEETQYF. DNA for the CDR3: TGTGCCAGCAGACTGGGGGGGGCCGGGGAGGAGACCCAGTACTTC.